Below are 27 T cell receptor beta chains sequenced from a single sample in a study of CD8 T cells in ankylosing spondylitis. These receptors are not linked to any known antigen. One entry per CDR3 protein results from TCRdb running MiXCR on the 5' RACE reads. The table has some 840,000 distinct CDR3 sequences, 10% to 15% seen once. Points from the study as a whole: Seemingly distinctive of ankylosing spondylitis blood was a TCR beta motif formed by eight highly homologous variants.

The sample was blood, either unsorted or a sorted T cell fraction (not recorded which). These receptors all come from a male donor with ankylosing spondylitis.

This clonotype came up a few times. V and J are TRBV6-1 and TRBJ1-2; no clear D gene. This CDR3 is 14 amino acids long. V lost 3 bases to trimming and J lost 4 bases, with 12 bases between them. The germline V gene encodes CDR1 MNHNS and CDR2 SASEGT. CDR3 DNA sequence: TGTGCCAGCAGTGATCCCAGGCTGGGCTATGGCTACACCTTC. It yields the protein CASSDPRLGYGYTF.

This clonotype was counted between two and nine times. This chain connects TRBV6-1 to TRBJ2-7; 10 nucleotides align to TRBD1. J gave up 5 bases and V 7 bases, and 14 bases lay outside the gene matches. CDR3 length equals 16 residues. Germline V gene sequence: CDR1 MNHNS, CDR2 SASEGT. CDR3 in amino acids: CASNPPPGQGRNEQYF. The CDR3 DNA sequence: TGTGCCAGCAACCCTCCCCCGGGACAGGGGAGGAACGAGCAGTACTTC.

The chain links TRBV27 to TRBJ1-4, with D possibly being TRBD1 (5 bases). This CDR3 comprises 14 residues. Germline V gives CDR1 MNHEY, CDR2 SMNVEV (reference sequence). V was clipped by 8 bases and J by 7 bases, with 17 bases between them. The CDR3 here is CASQDLGRGEKLFF. Written as DNA, the CDR3 is TGTGCCAGCCAGGACCTGGGGCGGGGTGAAAAACTGTTTTTT.

This clonotype was seen only a few times. V gene TRBV10-3 combines with J gene TRBJ1-2; tentative D call: TRBD1 (5 bases). This CDR3 has 13 residues. V was trimmed by 4 bases and J by 8 bases, leaving 14 bases between them. Per germline, CDR1 ENHRY and CDR2 SYGVKD. CDR3 DNA: TGTGCCATCAGTGGTTTGGTTTGGGACGGCTACACCTTC. Protein: CAISGLVWDGYTF.

In its sample, this clonotype was seen a few times. This chain joins TRBV6-1 and TRBJ2-7; D might be TRBD1 (6 bases). The CDR3 contains 14 residues. Germline V lookup: CDR1 MNHNS, CDR2 SASEGT. V was clipped by 5 bases and J by 1 base, with 12 bases between them. CDR3 region: CASSQRQASYEQYF. DNA for the CDR3: TGTGCCAGCAGTCAAAGACAGGCATCCTACGAGCAGTACTTC.

This clonotype was counted a few times. The V gene is TRBV20-1, the J gene TRBJ2-1, with 8 bases fitting TRBD2. The length of the CDR3 is 16 residues. The V segment lost 0 bases and the J segment 6 bases; nucleotides outside the gene matches: 10. The germline V gene has CDR1 DFQATT and CDR2 SNEGSKA (reference sequence). CDR3 amino acids: CSARDRAGGNFNEQFF. In DNA, the CDR3 is TGCAGTGCTAGAGATCGCGCGGGGGGAAATTTCAATGAGCAGTTCTTC.

This clonotype was found a few times. The rearrangement uses TRBV6-5 and TRBJ1-2, with 12 bases fitting TRBD1. This CDR3 has 16 residues. With V trimmed by 2 bases and J by 7 bases, 8 bases remained unmatched. The V gene's germline CDR1 is MNHEY and CDR2 SVGAGI. CDR3 nucleotide sequence: TGTGCCAGCAGTTACCTGGGGGACAGGGGGCGCATTGGCTACACCTTC. This gives the protein CASSYLGDRGRIGYTF.

This clonotype appeared a few times. The chain joins TRBV20-1 to TRBJ1-5; the match to TRBD1 covers 7 bases. Germline-derived CDR1 and CDR2 are DFQATT and SNEGSKA (reference sequence). CDR3 length: 14 amino acids. Trimming removed 4 bases from V and 5 bases from J; junction bases left unmatched: 8. The CDR3 here is CSATSGTVDQPQHF. The CDR3 DNA reads TGCAGTGCTACTTCCGGGACAGTTGATCAGCCCCAGCATTTT.

This clonotype was counted a few times. J is TRBJ2-2 and V is TRBV9, with D unresolved. CDR3 length: 19 residues. Deletions cut 0 bases from V and 0 bases from J, with 18 bases between. Germline V CDR1 and CDR2: SGDLS, YYNGEE. The CDR3 nucleotides read TGTGCCAGCAGCGTAGGGTTTGGAGAGACTTCTCCGAACACCGGGGAGCTGTTTTTT. Its translation is CASSVGFGETSPNTGELFF. Full variable domain (rest looked up from reference TRBV9 and TRBJ2-2): DSGVTQTPKHLITATGQRVTLRCSPRSGDLSVYWYQQSLDQGLQFLIQYYNGEERAKGNILERFSAQQFPDLHSELNLSSLELGDSALYFCASSVGFGETSPNTGELFFGEGSRLTVL.

The CDR3 loop is CSAPRYSGNTIYF. The CDR3 region has the DNA TGCAGTGCTCCTCGATACTCTGGAAACACCATATATTTT. The chain links TRBV20-1 to TRBJ1-3; D gene uncertain. From germline, CDR1 is DFQATT and CDR2 SNEGSKA (reference sequence). V gave up 5 bases and J gave up 0 bases, with 8 bases separating them. CDR3 length equals 13 residues.

This clonotype was seen a few times. The chain joins TRBV6-1 to TRBJ2-1, with 11 bases lining up with TRBD2. CDR1 MNHNS and CDR2 SASEGT come from the germline V gene. V shed 5 bases and J 3 bases; nucleotides not matched to a gene: 12. The CDR3 runs 18 residues. The CDR3 DNA reads as TGTGCCAGCAGTCTCATTCTAGCGGGAGGCGTAGGCTACAATGAGCAGTTCTTC. Protein product: CASSLILAGGVGYNEQFF.

This clonotype has just a few counts. The chain uses TRBV12-3 or TRBV12-4 and TRBJ1-2; D ambiguous. V lost 4 bases and J lost 8, with 14 bases in between. The CDR3 runs to 13 residues. CDR3 residues: CASSSEVGGGYTF. CDR3 sequence (DNA): TGTGCCAGCAGTTCGGAGGTCGGAGGGGGCTACACCTTC.

The chain couples TRBV5-1 to TRBJ2-3, with D tentatively TRBD1 (5 bases). With 2 bases removed from V and 2 bases from J, the gap between germline ends came to 9 bases. The CDR3 has 14 residues. Germline V CDR1 and CDR2: SGHRS, YFSETQ. The CDR3 nucleotides read TGCGCCAGCAGCTTTCGACAGATCACAGATACGCAGTATTTT. Amino acids: CASSFRQITDTQYF.

In this sample, this clonotype turned up many times. V is TRBV20-1 and J is TRBJ2-5, with 13 bases that match TRBD2. V gave up 6 bases and J gave up 4 bases; unmatched junction bases: 5. CDR1 is DFQATT and CDR2 is SNEGSKA in the germline V gene (reference sequence). This CDR3 has 14 residues. CDR3 residues: CSARTSGRAETQYF. CDR3 in DNA: TGCAGTGCCAGAACTAGCGGGAGGGCAGAGACCCAGTACTTC.

The chain joins TRBV20-1 to TRBJ2-1; 7 bases are a match to TRBD2. The junction had 14 bases not matched to a gene; V was cut back by 6 bases and J by 6 bases. Germline V gene lookup returns CDR1 DFQATT and CDR2 SNEGSKA (reference sequence). The CDR3 contains 15 residues. CDR3 bases: TGCAGTGCCCCCCCCTGGACTAGTCTCTTCAATGAGCAGTTCTTC. It translates to CSAPPWTSLFNEQFF.

This clonotype was counted only a few times. J is TRBJ1-3 and V is TRBV6-5; D gene ambiguous. The CDR3 covers 15 residues. V lost 0 bases and J 4 bases, leaving 10 bases between the germline ends. Per the germline V gene, CDR1 is MNHEY and CDR2 is SVGAGI. DNA of the CDR3: TGTGCCAGCAGTTACTCGAGAGTGGCCGGAAACACCATATATTTT. Its protein product is CASSYSRVAGNTIYF.

This clonotype appeared a few times. This chain connects TRBV29-1 to TRBJ2-1; D might be TRBD2 (6 bases). Germline V gene data show CDR1 as SQVTM and CDR2 as ANQGSEA. The CDR3 has 16 residues. V was trimmed by 0 bases and J by 0 bases, leaving 12 bases between them. The CDR3 region has the DNA TGCAGCGTTGAAGATGGCCTAGCGAACTCCTACAATGAGCAGTTCTTC. It specifies CSVEDGLANSYNEQFF.

J is TRBJ2-1 and V is TRBV11-1; 10 bases align to TRBD2. After removal of 3 bases from V and 0 bases from J, the junction contained 14 bases not matched to a gene. CDR1 and CDR2 (germline): SGHAT, FQDESV (reference sequence). The CDR3 runs 20 residues. The CDR3 here is CASSFPQREGLRYSYNEQFF. The DNA of the CDR3 is TGTGCCAGCAGCTTCCCTCAGCGGGAGGGCCTACGATACTCCTACAATGAGCAGTTCTTC.

The V call is TRBV11-1, the J call TRBJ2-2, with 14 positions matching TRBD2. The V and J ends lost 5 bases and 1 base, in that order; junction bases with no gene match: 12. The CDR3 is 20 residues long. Germline CDR1 SGHAT, CDR2 FQDESV (reference sequence). Here the CDR3 DNA reads TGTGCCAGCAGCCTCCTTAGAGGACTAGCGGGAGGCATGAACACCGGGGAGCTGTTTTTT. Amino acids: CASSLLRGLAGGMNTGELFF.

This clonotype was detected ten times or more. The J gene is TRBJ2-3, the V gene TRBV6-5, with D possibly TRBD2 on 6 matching bases. CDR1 is MNHEY, CDR2 SVGAGI, per germline. The CDR3 has 13 amino acids. V lost 4 bases and J 5 bases, leaving 10 bases between the germline ends. The CDR3 spells CASSSTGVDTQYF. The DNA of the CDR3 is TGTGCCAGCAGTTCGACGGGAGTAGATACGCAGTATTTT.

This clonotype was observed many times. In DNA form, the CDR3 reads TGTGCCAGCAGTTCACAGATCACCGGGGAGCTGTTTTTT. Its translation is CASSSQITGELFF. V and J are TRBV12-3 or TRBV12-4 and TRBJ2-2; D is unresolved. Trimming shortened V by 4 bases and J by 4 bases, and 7 bases separated the two germline ends. The CDR3 consists of 13 residues.

Ten or more counts support this clonotype. V usage is TRBV4-3 and J usage is TRBJ1-2, with D possibly being TRBD1 (6 bases). V shed 4 bases and J shed 8 bases, with 17 bases lying between them. The CDR3 has 14 amino acids. CDR1 and CDR2 (germline): LGHNA, YSLEER. The CDR3 DNA follows: TGCGCCAGCAGCCGAGCGTGGAGGGGGGACGGCTACACCTTC. Its translation is CASSRAWRGDGYTF.

This clonotype was counted a few times. The chain links TRBV7-3 to TRBJ2-7, with 9 bases fitting TRBD1. Germline CDR1 and CDR2: SGHTA and FQGTGA. This CDR3 has 15 residues. V shed 1 base and J 5 bases; nucleotides not matched to a gene: 6. The DNA for the CDR3 is TGTGCCAGCAGCTTAAGTGGACAGGGGACGAACGAGCAGTACTTC. Residues: CASSLSGQGTNEQYF.

This clonotype turned up a few times. The V gene is TRBV6-1, the J gene TRBJ1-4; D is unresolved. The V gene lost 6 bases and the J gene lost 7 bases, with 21 bases spanning the gap. The CDR3 loop spans 16 amino acids. The germline gives CDR1 MNHNS, CDR2 SASEGT. CDR3: CASSPRRAGGAEKLFF. In DNA, the CDR3 is TGTGCCAGCAGCCCTCGACGGGCAGGCGGCGCTGAAAAACTGTTTTTT.

Note on this clonotype: Given a much more abundant clone one base away, this may be a read error. The CDR3 bases are TGCAGTGCTAGAAACACGAACACTGAAGATTTCTTT. It yields the protein CSARNTNTEDFF. V usage is TRBV20-1 and J usage is TRBJ1-1; unclear D gene. CDR1 and CDR2 from the germline V gene are DFQATT and SNEGSKA (reference sequence). This CDR3 has 12 residues.

This clonotype was recorded at least ten times. The chain is built from TRBV20-1 and TRBJ1-1; no firm D call. Looked up from germline, CDR1 is DFQATT and CDR2 is SNEGSKA (reference sequence). Trimming pared 4 bases from V and 0 bases from J, leaving 9 bases between. The CDR3 covers 13 residues. This CDR3 is CSAMTSLNTEAFF. The CDR3 DNA follows: TGCAGTGCTATGACGAGTTTGAACACTGAAGCTTTCTTT.

In this sample, this clonotype turned up a few times. This chain links TRBV6-5 with TRBJ2-7; 7 bases agree with TRBD1. In germline, CDR1 is MNHEY, CDR2 SVGAGI. The CDR3 contains 12 residues. The J segment lost 3 bases and the V segment lost 11 bases, leaving 7 bases of the junction unmatched. The DNA for the CDR3 is TGTGCCGCCCGGACAGGAGACTACGAGCAGTACTTC. Amino acid sequence: CAARTGDYEQYF.